The clone carrying this T cell receptor beta chain was found a few times. Authors' data handling: From reference gene primer amplification, estimates of nucleated cell counts were derived. TCRdb keeps only in-frame clones here, not all; method: immunoSEQ multiplex PCR. V and J calls and clone size are those listed in that table; D and trimming were worked out from the DNA. The data show 70,000 or so clones, approximately 79% seen once. These data belong to a study of blood T cell repertoires in COVID-19. About the study: Sources were T cells, B-cell-depleted T cells, or PBMCs; the material itself was cDNA or gDNA.

CDR1 is LNHDA, CDR2 SQIVND, per germline (reference sequence). The length of the CDR3 is 12 residues. Trimming took off 5 bases at V and 10 bases at J, with 9 bases between the two ends. The source of this sequence is a man aged 60 to 75 with acute or convalescent COVID-19. What was sequenced was peripheral blood. The chain uses TRBV19 and TRBJ1-6; perhaps TRBD1 as D (5 bases). CDR3 amino acids: CASSPRVSPLHF. In DNA form, the CDR3 reads TGTGCCAGTAGTCCCAGGGTCTCACCCCTCCACTTT.